This T cell receptor (beta chain) was sequenced for a study of T cell responses to AZD1222 COVID-19 vaccine. Points from the study as a whole: Just a handful of people given AZD1222 tested seropositive at baseline. Females made up more of the donors, who were largely white British, and clonal diversity may have come out too low.

Germline V gene lookup returns CDR1 MNHEY and CDR2 SMNVEV (reference sequence). With 4 bases removed from V and 5 bases from J, the gap between germline ends came to 11 bases. The CDR3 is 13 amino acids. As to this clone: Its antigen is as yet unknown.

Only in-frame clones appear in the TCRdb table, and some are missing; sequencing was by immunoSEQ multiplex PCR. Of some 150,000 clones listed, approximately 90% were seen once; the top ten hold roughly 4.4%. V and J are TRBV27 and TRBJ1-2; D call uncertain. The sample here was peripheral blood, taken on day 0 of MenACWY control vaccination. The receptor comes from an adult in good health. The CDR3 region has the DNA TGTGCCAGCAGTTCGCGGACGGAGTATGGCTACACCTTC. Translation: CASSSRTEYGYTF.